Listed below are T cell receptor beta chains from one sample, sequenced in a study of cytomegalovirus exposure and HLA in healthy donors. Sequenced by immunoSEQ multiplex PCR; TCRdb stores in-frame clones only, minus some. The repertoire holds fewer than 140,000 clones, about nine tenths seen once, with about 1.8% in the top ten. Sequences were obtained from PBMCs. These TCRs come from a young woman in good health and CMV-seropositive. CDR3s include the opening cysteine and the closing phenylalanine or tryptophan. Each record gives: V gene, clone size, J gene, D gene, CDR3 protein, CDR3 DNA. A D gene is named only where the DNA matches it firmly. A clone size is listed for some rows: how often the clone was seen (once, few, many), or a class if it is expanded.

>TRBV29-1|-|TRBJ2-1|-
CSVALVLYNEQFF
TGCAGCGTTGCACTTGTCCTATACAATGAGCAGTTCTTC
>TRBV7-2|-|TRBJ1-2|-
CASSLYTTGYGYTF
TGTGCCAGCAGCTTATATACGACAGGCTATGGCTACACCTTC
>TRBV28|-|TRBJ1-2|TRBD1
CASSPLDRGATYGYTF
TGTGCCAGCAGTCCTCTGGACAGGGGGGCCACCTATGGCTACACCTTC
>TRBV6-1|-|TRBJ2-2|-
CASTLQGHGELFF
TGTGCCAGCACCCTACAGGGTCACGGGGAGCTGTTTTTT
>TRBV5-6|-|TRBJ1-2|TRBD1
CASRRYDRGLRVTDGYTF
TGTGCCAGCAGACGATACGACAGGGGGCTTAGAGTTACAGATGGCTACACCTTC
>TRBV4-1|-|TRBJ1-4|-
CASSQVRVTEKLFF
TGCGCCAGCAGCCAAGTGAGGGTGACTGAAAAACTGTTTTTT
>TRBV4-1|-|TRBJ2-1|TRBD2
CASSFGLDGDNEQFF
TGCGCCAGCAGCTTCGGACTAGATGGGGACAATGAGCAGTTCTTC
>TRBV5-5|-|TRBJ2-1|TRBD1
CASSVGTALEQFF
TGTGCCAGCAGCGTGGGGACAGCACTTGAGCAGTTCTTC
>TRBV6-1|-|TRBJ2-1|-
CASIRSSGSYNEQFF
TGTGCCAGTATAAGGTCCTCAGGTTCCTACAATGAGCAGTTCTTC
>TRBV27|-|TRBJ1-2|TRBD1
CASSLLGQGGGYTF
TGTGCCAGCAGTTTATTAGGACAGGGGGGTGGCTACACCTTC
>TRBV14|-|TRBJ1-1|-
CASSLAREMNTEAFF
TGTGCCAGCAGCCTCGCTAGGGAGATGAACACTGAAGCTTTCTTT
>TRBV2|-|TRBJ1-2|-
CASSPSGESGYGYTF
TGTGCCAGCAGTCCCTCGGGGGAGAGCGGCTATGGCTACACCTTC
>TRBV6-6|-|TRBJ1-2|-
CASSYQGTGGYTF
TGTGCCAGCAGTTATCAGGGGACGGGGGGCTACACCTTC
>TRBV7-8|-|TRBJ1-1|-
CASSSLAAVMFMNTEAFF
TGTGCCAGCAGCTCCCTGGCGGCAGTTATGTTCATGAACACTGAAGCTTTCTTT
>TRBV19|-|TRBJ1-2|TRBD1
CASSPRPGQRGYTF
TGTGCCAGTAGCCCAAGGCCGGGACAGAGGGGCTACACCTTC
>TRBV7-9|-|TRBJ2-5|TRBD2
CASSLLRTSGEETQYF
TGTGCCAGCAGCTTATTGCGGACTAGCGGGGAAGAGACCCAGTACTTC
>TRBV19|-|TRBJ1-2|TRBD1
CASSRQPGQGAFGYTF
TGTGCCAGTAGTAGACAACCGGGACAGGGGGCGTTCGGCTACACCTTC
>TRBV29-1|-|TRBJ2-5|-
CSVELAGFQETQYF
TGCAGCGTTGAGCTAGCTGGTTTCCAAGAGACCCAGTACTTC
>TRBV27|-|TRBJ2-7|TRBD2
CASRFAGGNSYEQYF
TGTGCCAGCAGGTTTGCGGGGGGCAACTCCTACGAGCAGTACTTC
>TRBV28|-|TRBJ1-5|-
CASSYTAGDYSNQPQHF
TGTGCCAGCAGTTATACGGCTGGAGATTATAGCAATCAGCCCCAGCATTTT
>TRBV4-2|-|TRBJ2-7|TRBD2
CASSQSDRTSGYEQYF
TGTGCCAGCAGCCAGTCCGACCGGACTAGCGGTTACGAGCAGTACTTC
>TRBV2|-|TRBJ2-1|TRBD1
CASKSGQGTYNEQFF
TGTGCCAGCAAATCGGGACAGGGAACCTACAATGAGCAGTTCTTC
>TRBV14|few|TRBJ1-6|TRBD1
CASSPRHRGNSPLHF
TGTGCCAGCAGCCCGAGACACAGGGGAAATTCACCCCTCCACTTT
>TRBV18|-|TRBJ2-1|TRBD2
CASSGTSGDLEQFF
TGTGCCAGCTCCGGGACTAGCGGGGACCTTGAGCAGTTCTTC
>TRBV2|-|TRBJ2-5|-
CASSEAPTRRGATQYF
TGTGCCAGCAGTGAAGCGCCTACCCGTCGGGGGGCGACCCAGTACTTC
>TRBV27|-|TRBJ1-4|TRBD1
CASGGQGSSLIGELFF
TGTGCCAGCGGGGGACAGGGTTCCTCTCTGATAGGGGAACTGTTTTTT
>TRBV6-1|-|TRBJ2-2|TRBD2
CASSDDSGGPGELFF
TGTGCCAGCAGTGATGATAGCGGGGGACCCGGGGAGCTGTTTTTT
>TRBV19|-|TRBJ1-6|TRBD1
CASTLSGTGGSPLHF
TGTGCCAGTACTCTCTCCGGGACAGGAGGCTCACCCCTCCACTTT
>TRBV18|-|TRBJ2-2|-
CASSPRGQPRTGELFF
TGTGCCAGCTCACCACGTGGACAGCCCCGCACCGGGGAGCTGTTTTTT
>TRBV25-1|-|TRBJ2-7|TRBD2
CASETSGGIYEQYF
TGTGCCAGCGAGACTAGCGGGGGGATCTACGAGCAGTACTTC
>TRBV2|-|TRBJ2-2|TRBD2
CASSVTSGGANTGELFF
TGTGCCAGCAGCGTCACTAGCGGGGGGGCGAACACCGGGGAGCTGTTTTTT
>TRBV6-1|-|TRBJ2-7|-
CASSEGRNYEQYF
TGTGCCAGCAGTGAGGGCAGGAACTACGAGCAGTACTTC
>TRBV4-1|-|TRBJ2-7|-
CASSQVETGRYEQYF
TGCGCCAGCAGCCAAGTTGAGACAGGGAGGTACGAGCAGTACTTC
>TRBV2|-|TRBJ1-6|-
CASSQAENNSPLHF
TGTGCCAGCAGTCAGGCAGAGAATAATTCACCCCTCCACTTT
>TRBV7-9|-|TRBJ2-7|-
CASSLKGAYEQYF
TGTGCCAGCAGCTTAAAGGGGGCCTACGAGCAGTACTTC
>TRBV7-6|-|TRBJ2-2|-
CASSPGHSNTGELFF
TGTGCCAGCAGCCCCGGACATAGTAACACCGGGGAGCTGTTTTTT
>TRBV18|-|TRBJ1-6|-
CASSPNRDSPLHF
TGTGCCAGCTCACCAAACAGGGATTCACCCCTCCACTTT
>TRBV4-1|once|TRBJ2-1|TRBD2
CASSQERLAGGLFVLF
TGCGCCAGCAGCCAAGAGCGGCTAGCGGGGGGGCTATTTGTACTCTTC
>TRBV27|-|TRBJ2-2|TRBD2
CASSVFSGGLGNTGELFF
TGTGCCAGCAGTGTTTTTAGCGGGGGGCTAGGAAACACCGGGGAGCTGTTTTTT
>TRBV2|-|TRBJ2-7|TRBD1
CASSVTGVIYEQYF
TGTGCCAGCAGTGTGACAGGGGTGATCTACGAGCAGTACTTC
>TRBV10-3|-|TRBJ1-2|TRBD1
CAISESTKGSRTGYGYTF
TGTGCCATCAGTGAGTCGACTAAGGGTTCTAGGACAGGGTATGGCTACACCTTC
>TRBV10-1|-|TRBJ1-1|-
CASSELAGSEAFF
TGCGCCAGCAGTGAGTTGGCAGGATCCGAAGCTTTCTTT
>TRBV6-6|-|TRBJ1-6|-
CASSYRPQGPNSPLHF
TGTGCCAGCAGTTACAGGCCACAGGGACCCAATTCACCCCTCCACTTT
>TRBV5-4|-|TRBJ2-7|TRBD1
CASSPGTGFYEQYF
TGTGCCAGCAGCCCCGGGACAGGGTTCTACGAGCAGTACTTC
>TRBV6-6|-|TRBJ2-3|TRBD2
CASSILAGGADTQYF
TGTGCCAGCAGTATACTAGCGGGGGGTGCAGATACGCAGTATTTT
>TRBV7-9|-|TRBJ1-2|TRBD1
CASSLGQGATYGYTF
TGTGCCAGCAGCTTAGGCCAGGGGGCTACCTATGGCTACACCTTC
>TRBV7-8|once|TRBJ1-1|-
CASSWETAWNTEAFF
TGTGCCAGCAGCTGGGAGACGGCCTGGAACACTGAAGCTTTCTTT
>TRBV15|-|TRBJ2-3|-
CATSRDRTDTQYF
TGTGCCACCAGCAGAGATCGTACAGATACGCAGTATTTT